The source of this T cell receptor (beta chain) is a study of metastatic and nonmetastatic thyroid tumors. Germline V lookup: CDR1 KGHSH, CDR2 LQKENI. The CDR3 totals 18 residues. V was shortened by 6 bases and J by 0 bases, with 18 bases between the two germline ends. Study-level points and caveats: Malignant tumors reportedly showed significantly higher TCR beta diversity than benign nodules in both blood and tumor.

In the authors' methods: The study's classifier, a distant-metastasis tool for papillary thyroid cancer, was built using CDR3 differences across clinicopathological groups. Via MiXCR, TCRdb re-called the PCR reads. In this record, the V and J calls reflect TCRdb's handling and not the investigators' own analysis. The table lists about 16,000 clones, around 36% of them singletons. Thyroid surgery took place with no prior treatment in any patient. Regarding this clone: The target antigen is unknown.

This clonotype was obtained from a female donor with papillary thyroid cancer or a benign thyroid nodule (not recorded which). Some clones in this sample may be carry-over from other donors' samples. The specimen sequenced was tumor tissue. This chain joins TRBV18 and TRBJ2-6; TRBD2 might be the D (5 bases). The CDR3 reads CASSLRSRGCSGANVLTF. In DNA form, the CDR3 reads TGTGCCAGCTCGCTTCGATCCAGAGGGTGCTCTGGGGCCAACGTCCTGACTTTC.